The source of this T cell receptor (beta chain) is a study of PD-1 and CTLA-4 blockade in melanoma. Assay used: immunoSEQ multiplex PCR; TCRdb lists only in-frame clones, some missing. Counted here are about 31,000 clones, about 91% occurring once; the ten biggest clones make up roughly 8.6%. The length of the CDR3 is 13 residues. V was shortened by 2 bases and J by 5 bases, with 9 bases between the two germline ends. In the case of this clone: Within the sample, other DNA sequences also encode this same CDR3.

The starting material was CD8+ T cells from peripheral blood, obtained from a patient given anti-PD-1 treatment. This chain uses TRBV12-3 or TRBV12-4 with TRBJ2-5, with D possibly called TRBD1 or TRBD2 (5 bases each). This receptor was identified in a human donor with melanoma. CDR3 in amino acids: CASSLPEGETQYF. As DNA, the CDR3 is TGTGCCAGCAGTTTACCTGAGGGGGAGACCCAGTACTTC.